This is a list of T cell receptor beta chains from one sample in a study of cytomegalovirus exposure and HLA in healthy donors. The protocol was immunoSEQ multiplex PCR, while the TCRdb copy is restricted to in-frame clones and leaves out a portion. The data show tens of thousands of clones, with 70% to 75% seen just once and 4.2% held by the top ten. The sequenced sample was PBMCs. The receptors come from a man aged 60-69 years in good health and CMV-seronegative. Each CDR3 is given with its conserved first and last residue. The D gene is left open where the match is weak. Some rows mark clone size as missing; the rest say once, few, many or name a class of expanded clone.

clone_size | j_call | d_call | v_call | cdr3_nt | cdr3_aa
NA | TRBJ2-3 | TRBD1 | TRBV19 | TGTGCCAGTAGCCAGGGACAGGGGATGTATACGCAGTATTTT | CASSQGQGMYTQYF
NA | TRBJ2-3 | NA | TRBV5-6 | TGTGCCAGCAGCTTGGGGGGCAACCCAGGCACAGATACGCAGTATTTT | CASSLGGNPGTDTQYF
once | TRBJ2-7 | NA | TRBV5-1 | TGCGCCAGCAGCTTCCCCGGGGGCGAGCAGTACTTC | CASSFPGGEQYF
NA | TRBJ2-7 | TRBD2 | TRBV7-3 | TGTGCCAGCAGCTTCGATAGCGGGGGTCTCGACGAGCAGTACTTC | CASSFDSGGLDEQYF
NA | TRBJ2-7 | TRBD1 | TRBV28 | TGTGCCAGCAGTTTAGTTGGGACAGCCCTCTACGAGCAGTACTTC | CASSLVGTALYEQYF
NA | TRBJ1-5 | TRBD1 | TRBV7-9 | TGTTCCAGCAGCTTATTCGGGACAGGGGATCAGCCCCAGCATTTT | CSSSLFGTGDQPQHF
NA | TRBJ1-1 | NA | TRBV7-9 | TGTGCCAGCAGCCACGGAGGCACTGAAGCTTTCTTT | CASSHGGTEAFF
NA | TRBJ2-5 | TRBD2 | TRBV5-1 | TGCGCCAGCAGCGGGAGGGACGGCCAAGAGACCCAGTACTTC | CASSGRDGQETQYF
NA | TRBJ2-3 | NA | TRBV10-2 | TGCGCCAGCAAAACGCGGGCAATCACAGATACGCAGTATTTT | CASKTRAITDTQYF
NA | TRBJ1-2 | TRBD1 | TRBV5-1 | TGCGCCAGCAGCTTGGATGACAGGGGGCGATTGGATGGCTACACCTTC | CASSLDDRGRLDGYTF
NA | TRBJ2-7 | TRBD1 | TRBV7-9 | TGTGCCAGCAGCCCTCGGGACAGCACGTCCTACGAGCAGTACTTC | CASSPRDSTSYEQYF
NA | TRBJ2-2 | NA | TRBV6-5 | TGTGCCAGCAGTTACGGCATTTACACCGGGGAGCTGTTTTTT | CASSYGIYTGELFF
NA | TRBJ2-1 | NA | TRBV18 | TGTGCCAGCTCACCACCGATCGGGGTGGATGAGCAGTTCTTC | CASSPPIGVDEQFF
NA | TRBJ1-3 | NA | TRBV25-1 | TGTGCCAGCAGTGAATATGGAAGGAGCTCTGGAAACACCATATATTTT | CASSEYGRSSGNTIYF
NA | TRBJ1-2 | NA | TRBV5-5 | TGTGCCAGCAGCTTAGGCAATGCAGGCCCAGACTATGGCTACACCTTC | CASSLGNAGPDYGYTF
NA | TRBJ2-6 | TRBD2 | TRBV27 | TGTGCCAGCAGTTTCTTGGCGGGCCAGGGAGGGGCTGGGGCCAACGTCCTGACTTTC | CASSFLAGQGGAGANVLTF
few | TRBJ2-4 | NA | TRBV6-1 | TGTGCCAGCAACGGGTACGGCAAAAACATTCAGTACTTC | CASNGYGKNIQYF
NA | TRBJ2-1 | TRBD2 | TRBV11-2 | TGTGCCAGCAGCTTAGTAGGGACTAGCGGTTACAATGAGCAGTTCTTC | CASSLVGTSGYNEQFF
NA | TRBJ1-6 | NA | TRBV18 | TGTGCCAGCTCACCAGAAGGGGTCAGTTCACCCCTCCACTTT | CASSPEGVSSPLHF
NA | TRBJ1-5 | TRBD1 | TRBV2 | TGTGCCAGCAGTCGAAACAGGGGAAATCAGCCCCAGCATTTT | CASSRNRGNQPQHF
NA | TRBJ2-2 | TRBD2 | TRBV4-2 | TGTGCCAGCAGCCAAGTAGCGGGGGGGCTGGCCGGGGAGCTGTTTTTT | CASSQVAGGLAGELFF
NA | TRBJ1-6 | NA | TRBV25-1 | TGTGCCAGCAGTGGTCGAGGGCCTTCACCCCTCCACTTT | CASSGRGPSPLHF
NA | TRBJ1-1 | NA | TRBV5-1 | TGCGCCAGCAGCTTGGCCGGAGGGTGGGCTTTCTTT | CASSLAGGWAFF
NA | TRBJ2-7 | NA | TRBV10-3 | TGTGCCACCCGTCTGGGGGCCTGGTACGAGCAGTACTTC | CATRLGAWYEQYF
few | TRBJ2-5 | NA | TRBV10-3 | TGTGCCATCAGTACCTCGGGACTTCATCAAGAGACCCAGTACTTC | CAISTSGLHQETQYF
NA | TRBJ2-7 | TRBD2 | TRBV4-2 | TGTGCCAGCAGCCAAGTGGACGGGGGGACCCCCTACGAGCAGTACTTC | CASSQVDGGTPYEQYF
NA | TRBJ1-1 | TRBD1 | TRBV15 | TGTGCCACCAGCAGTACAGGGGGCCCGAACACTGAAGCTTTCTTT | CATSSTGGPNTEAFF
NA | TRBJ1-2 | NA | TRBV6-6 | TGTGCCAGCAGTTACTCGCCAGCGGAGTATGGCTACACCTTC | CASSYSPAEYGYTF
NA | TRBJ1-5 | NA | TRBV2 | TGTGCCAGCAGTCCAGGACAATTTCAGCCCCAGCATTTT | CASSPGQFQPQHF
NA | TRBJ2-3 | NA | TRBV25-1 | TGTGCCAGCAGTGAAACCAACAGGGAAACAGATACGCAGTATTTT | CASSETNRETDTQYF
NA | TRBJ1-6 | NA | TRBV7-6 | TGTGCCAGCAGCCTGGACAGTCCGAACGGGGCCCTCCACTTT | CASSLDSPNGALHF
NA | TRBJ1-2 | NA | TRBV16 | TGTGCCAGCAGCCCCTCGGGGGACTATGGCTACACCTTC | CASSPSGDYGYTF
NA | TRBJ1-5 | TRBD1 | TRBV2 | TGTGCCAGCACTTCCCAGGGGGCTCAGCCCCAGCATTTT | CASTSQGAQPQHF
NA | TRBJ2-1 | TRBD2 | TRBV5-1 | TGCGCCAGCAAGCTTCCTAGCGGGGGGGCCACGGATGAGCAGTTCTTC | CASKLPSGGATDEQFF
NA | TRBJ2-5 | TRBD2 | TRBV4-1 | TGCGCCAGCAGCCACCCAGCGCCTAGCGGGGGGGCCGGGGAGACCCAGTACTTC | CASSHPAPSGGAGETQYF
NA | TRBJ2-7 | NA | TRBV2 | TGTGCCACCCACAGAAGTCACCTGGACGAGCAGTACTTC | CATHRSHLDEQYF
NA | TRBJ1-2 | NA | TRBV2 | TGTGCCAGCAGCGATCAGCCCCTAGGGGTTGGCTACACCTTC | CASSDQPLGVGYTF
NA | TRBJ2-3 | NA | TRBV2 | TGTGCCAGCAAAAGTTCGGCGCAGTATTTT | CASKSSAQYF
once | TRBJ1-5 | TRBD1 | TRBV6-1 | TGTGCCAGCAGCTTGGACAGGATCAATCAGCCCCAGCATTTT | CASSLDRINQPQHF
NA | TRBJ2-3 | NA | TRBV7-9 | TGTGCCAGCAGCTTACAGTACGGACAGCAGTATTTT | CASSLQYGQQYF
NA | TRBJ2-3 | TRBD1 | TRBV30 | TGTGCCTGGAGTGTACGGGGGACAGGGCGCACAGATACGCAGTATTTT | CAWSVRGTGRTDTQYF